These 25 T cell receptor beta chains share one sample of origin, sequenced in a study of shared clonotypes between healthy human individuals. Method: immunoSEQ multiplex PCR; TCRdb's copy keeps in-frame clones and lacks some. In the table there are some 2,100,000 clones, about 94% of which are singletons. Sequenced: naive CD4+ T cells sorted from blood. Noted subset: CD45RA+ positively selected. These receptors originate from a man between 18 and 35 years old in good health.

The gene calls are TRBV18 and TRBJ1-5, with D perhaps TRBD1 (6 bases). CDR3 size: 15 residues. Trimming stripped 5 bases from V and 0 bases from J, with 11 bases between. From germline, CDR1 is KGHSH and CDR2 LQKENI. As DNA, the CDR3 is TGTGCCAGCTCAACCGGACAGATTAGCAATCAGCCCCAGCATTTT. Translating gives CASSTGQISNQPQHF.

The gene calls are TRBV25-1 and TRBJ2-5; possibly TRBD1 or TRBD2 for D (5 bases each). V lost 8 bases and J lost 5, with 9 bases in between. CDR1 and CDR2 from the germline V gene are MGHDK and SYGVNS. This CDR3 contains 11 residues. The CDR3 protein is CASLGRETQYF. The CDR3 DNA sequence: TGTGCCAGCCTGGGACGGGAGACCCAGTACTTC.

The V and J genes are TRBV18 and TRBJ2-1; D is undetermined. The CDR3 length is 13 residues. The V end lost 3 bases, the J end lost 8 bases, and 11 bases lay between the germline ends. Germline V lookup: CDR1 KGHSH, CDR2 LQKENI. The CDR3 loop reads CASSPPARDEQFF. The CDR3 coding sequence is TGTGCCAGCTCACCGCCGGCGCGAGATGAGCAGTTCTTC.

This sequence joins TRBV7-2 and TRBJ2-4, with D tentatively TRBD1 (6 bases). From germline, CDR1 is SGHTA and CDR2 FQGNSA. The CDR3 consists of 16 residues. V was pared by 4 bases and J by 1 base, with 14 bases between. The CDR3 DNA reads as TGTGCCAGCAGCTCCCCTCTTGACAGGGCCAAAAACATTCAGTACTTC. Amino acids: CASSSPLDRAKNIQYF.

The rearrangement joins TRBV6-1 to TRBJ2-5; 11 nucleotides agree with TRBD2. Germline CDR1 is MNHNS and CDR2 is SASEGT. V was pared by 5 bases and J by 4 bases, with 6 bases of the junction left unmatched. The CDR3 is 15 residues long. CDR3 coding DNA: TGTGCCAGCAGTATGACTAGCGGGGTAGGAGAGACCCAGTACTTC. It encodes CASSMTSGVGETQYF.

The chain joins TRBV19 to TRBJ2-5; D uncertain. Between the trimmed V and J ends, which lost 2 bases and 2 bases, there was a span of 3 bases. Germline CDR1 reads LNHDA; CDR2 reads SQIVND (reference sequence). The CDR3 has 12 residues. The DNA of the CDR3 is TGTGCCAGTAGTATACAGCAAGAGACCCAGTACTTC. Translation gives CASSIQQETQYF.

The chain combines TRBV5-1 with TRBJ1-4, with 7 bases that match TRBD1. Trimming removed 1 base from V and 5 bases from J; junction bases left unmatched: 8. Germline-derived CDR1 and CDR2 are SGHRS and YFSETQ. The CDR3 is 16 residues long. This chain's CDR3 is CASSLTGDSMNEKLFF. The CDR3 DNA reads as TGCGCCAGCAGCTTGACGGGGGACAGCATGAATGAAAAACTGTTTTTT.

The V gene is TRBV7-3, the J gene TRBJ1-1; D possibly corresponds to TRBD1 (5 bases). Germline V gives CDR1 SGHTA, CDR2 FQGTGA. Trimming cost V 0 bases and J 1 base, with 6 bases left between them. The CDR3 has 14 residues. CDR3 sequence: CASSLTGTNTEAFF. In nucleotides, the CDR3 is TGTGCCAGCAGCTTAACGGGGACGAACACTGAAGCTTTCTTT.

The chain uses TRBV10-3 and TRBJ2-1; 10 bases align to TRBD2. The CDR3 covers 15 residues. Losses at the gene ends were 8 bases for V and 8 bases for J; bases not matched to a gene: 12. Germline loops: CDR1 ENHRY, CDR2 SYGVKD. The CDR3 spells CAIRPGSGGAYEQFF. The CDR3 region has the DNA TGTGCCATCCGTCCGGGGAGCGGGGGGGCTTATGAGCAGTTCTTC.

The rearrangement uses TRBV2 and TRBJ2-2, with 7 bases that match TRBD2. The CDR3 is 15 residues long. Germline CDR1 reads SNHLY; CDR2 reads FYNNEI. The trim removed 2 bases at V and 1 base at J, leaving 1 base unmatched. The CDR3 reads CASSERGVNTGELFF. CDR3 nucleotide sequence: TGTGCCAGCAGTGAACGGGGGGTGAACACCGGGGAGCTGTTTTTT.

The chain has TRBV7-2 and TRBJ2-1, with TRBD2 as a possible D gene (6 bases). V dropped 3 bases and J dropped 5 bases, with 8 bases sitting between them. Germline V CDR1 and CDR2: SGHTA, FQGNSA. The CDR3 consists of 13 residues. In DNA form, the CDR3 reads TGTGCCAGCAGCTTGGGACTCAACAATGAGCAGTTCTTC. Translating it yields CASSLGLNNEQFF.

This rearrangement joins TRBV30 to TRBJ1-4; no reliable D call. Germline assignment: CDR1 GTSNPN and CDR2 SVGIG (reference sequence). There are 11 residues in the CDR3. Trimming removed 2 bases at V and 7 bases at J, with 5 bases between. In nucleotides, the CDR3 is TGTGCCTGGAGTCAGAGTGAAAAACTGTTTTTT. Its protein product is CAWSQSEKLFF.

This chain joins TRBV27 and TRBJ2-1, with D possibly being TRBD2 (5 bases). Germline V lookup: CDR1 MNHEY, CDR2 SMNVEV (reference sequence). CDR3 length: 14 residues. Trimming took 2 bases from V and 10 from J, leaving 15 bases between them. The CDR3 nucleotides are TGTGCCAGCAGTTTACGCGGGTGGGGTGGGGAGCAGTTCTTC. Protein sequence: CASSLRGWGGEQFF.

The chain has TRBV2 and TRBJ1-4; D remains unclear. Trimming took off 1 base at V and 14 bases at J, with 11 bases between the two ends. The CDR3 consists of 12 residues. CDR1 SNHLY and CDR2 FYNNEI come from the germline V gene. CDR3 coding DNA: TGTGCCAGCAGTGAAGACTCCCAGTTTCTGTTTTTT. This encodes CASSEDSQFLFF.

The chain joins TRBV7-2 to TRBJ1-3; D remains ambiguous. Germline loops: CDR1 SGHTA, CDR2 FQGNSA. CDR3 length: 14 amino acids. V lost 1 base, J lost 5 bases, and 9 bases lay in between. The CDR3 here is CASSLEPVRNTIYF. For the CDR3, the DNA is TGTGCCAGCAGCTTAGAGCCAGTTAGAAACACCATATATTTT.

The J gene is TRBJ2-5, the V gene TRBV6-1; the D gene is possibly TRBD1 (6 bases). The CDR3 has 15 residues. Trimming shortened V by 7 bases and J by 5 bases, and 20 bases separated the two germline ends. Germline values: CDR1 MNHNS, CDR2 SASEGT. CDR3 region: CASKPPGQKRETQYF. As DNA, the CDR3 is TGTGCCAGCAAACCACCGGGACAAAAGAGGGAGACCCAGTACTTC.

This chain connects TRBV10-3 to TRBJ2-3; TRBD1 aligns across 8 bases. CDR3 size: 14 residues. V was pared by 10 bases and J by 0 bases, with 6 bases of the junction left unmatched. From germline, CDR1 is ENHRY and CDR2 SYGVKD. The CDR3 region is CANGQGLSTDTQYF. The CDR3 DNA sequence: TGTGCCAACGGACAGGGTCTAAGCACAGATACGCAGTATTTT.

The chain employs TRBV7-2 and TRBJ2-7; 11 positions match TRBD1. After removal of 5 bases from V and 5 bases from J, the junction contained 11 bases not matched to a gene. Germline loops: CDR1 SGHTA, CDR2 FQGNSA. This CDR3 contains 16 residues. CDR3 amino acids: CASSARDRGALHEQYF. In DNA form, the CDR3 reads TGTGCCAGCAGCGCCCGGGACAGGGGGGCTCTCCACGAGCAGTACTTC. Variable domain in full (rest from reference TRBV7-2 and TRBJ2-7): GAGVSQSPSNKVTEKGKDVELRCDPISGHTALYWYRQSLGQGLEFLIYFQGNSAPDKSGLPSDRFSAERTGGSVSTLTIQRTQQEDSAVYLCASSARDRGALHEQYFGPGTRLTVT.

This rearrangement joins TRBV5-6 to TRBJ1-2; D gene unclear. This CDR3 is 11 amino acids long. CDR1 and CDR2 from the germline V gene are SGHDT and YYEEEE. The V and J ends lost 4 bases and 7 bases respectively, with 8 bases between them. The CDR3 reads CASSRAGGYTF. The CDR3 DNA is TGTGCCAGCAGCAGGGCAGGTGGCTACACCTTC.

The chain uses TRBV7-2 and TRBJ2-7; 11 positions agree with TRBD2. This CDR3 has 15 amino acids. V shed 1 base and J 6 bases; nucleotides not matched to a gene: 5. CDR1 and CDR2 from the germline V gene are SGHTA and FQGNSA. The CDR3 nucleotides are TGTGCCAGCAGCTTAGGACTAGCGGGGCCCAGCGAGCAGTACTTC. Protein product: CASSLGLAGPSEQYF.

The chain links TRBV12-5 to TRBJ2-5, with a tentative D call TRBD1 (6 bases). The germline CDR1 and CDR2 sequences are LGHNT and FRNRAP. The CDR3 is 13 amino acids. The ends were cut back, 5 bases at V and 1 base at J, with 8 bases in the middle. In DNA, the CDR3 is TGTGCTAGTGGTCAGGACAGCCAAGAGACCCAGTACTTC. It specifies CASGQDSQETQYF. Based on the CDR3 plus reference TRBV12-5 and TRBJ2-5, the full variable domain is DARVTQTPRHKVTEMGQEVTMRCQPILGHNTVFWYRQTMMQGLELLAYFRNRAPLDDSGMPKDRFSAEMPDATLATLKIQPSEPRDSAVYFCASGQDSQETQYFGPGTRLLVL.

About this clone: Germline is not matched at one junction end, which may reflect a read error. In nucleotides, the CDR3 is TGTGCTAGCAGCTTAGGAGGGGCGGTCACCGGGGAGCTGTTTTTT. Its protein is CASSLGGAVTGELFF. The V and J genes are TRBV7-7 and TRBJ2-2; tentatively, D is TRBD2 (6 bases). CDR3 length equals 15 residues. Germline-derived CDR1 and CDR2 are SSHAT and FNYEAQ (reference sequence).

In its sample, this clone was seen a few times. The chain links TRBV2 to TRBJ2-7; D not resolved. In germline, CDR1 is SNHLY, CDR2 FYNNEI. V lost 8 bases and J 2 bases, leaving 4 bases between the germline ends. The CDR3 loop spans 10 amino acids. The CDR3 loop reads CASLTYEQYF. The CDR3 nucleotides are TGTGCCAGCTTGACCTACGAGCAGTACTTC.

The genes are TRBV18 and TRBJ2-6; D is perhaps TRBD1 (5 bases). V was cut by 3 bases and J by 0 bases, with 12 bases left in between. This CDR3 spans 17 amino acids. CDR1 KGHSH and CDR2 LQKENI come from the germline V gene. CDR3 amino acids: CASSPASGFSGANVLTF. CDR3 in DNA: TGTGCCAGCTCACCGGCTTCAGGGTTCTCTGGGGCCAACGTCCTGACTTTC.

This sequence joins TRBV10-3 and TRBJ1-1; D uncertain. The length of the CDR3 is 14 residues. V was trimmed by 6 bases and J by 0 bases, leaving 11 bases between them. Germline V gives CDR1 ENHRY, CDR2 SYGVKD. CDR3 DNA: TGTGCCATCAGACCCAAGTCGATGAACACTGAAGCTTTCTTT. This translates into CAIRPKSMNTEAFF.